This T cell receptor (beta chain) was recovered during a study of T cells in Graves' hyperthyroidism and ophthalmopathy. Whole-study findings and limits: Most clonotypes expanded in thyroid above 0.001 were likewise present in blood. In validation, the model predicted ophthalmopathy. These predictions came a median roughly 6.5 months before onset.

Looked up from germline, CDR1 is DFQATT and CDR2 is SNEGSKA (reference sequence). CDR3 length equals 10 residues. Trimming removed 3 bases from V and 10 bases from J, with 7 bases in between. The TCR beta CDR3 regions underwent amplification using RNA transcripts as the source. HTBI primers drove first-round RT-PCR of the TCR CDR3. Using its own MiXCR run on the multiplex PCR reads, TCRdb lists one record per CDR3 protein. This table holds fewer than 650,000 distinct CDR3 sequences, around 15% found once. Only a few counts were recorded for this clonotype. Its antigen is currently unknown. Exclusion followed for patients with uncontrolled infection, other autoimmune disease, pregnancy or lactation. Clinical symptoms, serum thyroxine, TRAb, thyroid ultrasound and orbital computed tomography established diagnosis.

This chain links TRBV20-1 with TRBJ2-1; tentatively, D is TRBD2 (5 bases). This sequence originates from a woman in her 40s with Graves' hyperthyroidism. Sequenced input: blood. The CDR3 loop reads CSASGVEQFF. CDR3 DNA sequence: TGCAGTGCTAGCGGGGTAGAGCAGTTCTTC.